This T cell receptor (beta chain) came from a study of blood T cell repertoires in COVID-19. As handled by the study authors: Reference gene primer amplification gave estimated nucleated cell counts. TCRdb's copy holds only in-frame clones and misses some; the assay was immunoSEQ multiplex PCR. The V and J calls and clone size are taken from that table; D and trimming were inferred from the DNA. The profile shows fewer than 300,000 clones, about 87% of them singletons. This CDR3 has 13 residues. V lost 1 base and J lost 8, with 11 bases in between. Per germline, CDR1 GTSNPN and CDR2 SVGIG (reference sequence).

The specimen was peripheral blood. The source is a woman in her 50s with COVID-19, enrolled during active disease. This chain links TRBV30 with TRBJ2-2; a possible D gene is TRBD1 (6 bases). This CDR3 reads CAWSAGQTGELFF. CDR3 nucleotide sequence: TGTGCCTGGAGTGCCGGACAGACAGGGGAGCTGTTTTTT.